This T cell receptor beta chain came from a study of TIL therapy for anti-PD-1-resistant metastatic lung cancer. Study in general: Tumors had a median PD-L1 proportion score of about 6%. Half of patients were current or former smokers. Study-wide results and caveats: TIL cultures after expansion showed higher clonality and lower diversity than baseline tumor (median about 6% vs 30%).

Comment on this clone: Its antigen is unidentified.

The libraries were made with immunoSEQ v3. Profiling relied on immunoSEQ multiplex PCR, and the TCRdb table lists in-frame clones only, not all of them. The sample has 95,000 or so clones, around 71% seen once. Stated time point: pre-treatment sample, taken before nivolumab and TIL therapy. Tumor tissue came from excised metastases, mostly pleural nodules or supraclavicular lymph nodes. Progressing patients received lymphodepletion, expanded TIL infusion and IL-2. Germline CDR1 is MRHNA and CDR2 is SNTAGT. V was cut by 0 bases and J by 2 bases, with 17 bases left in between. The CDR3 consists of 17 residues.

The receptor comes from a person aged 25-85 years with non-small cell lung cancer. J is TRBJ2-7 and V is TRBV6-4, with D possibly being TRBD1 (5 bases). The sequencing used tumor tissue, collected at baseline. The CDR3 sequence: CASSDSGIEGEPYEQYF. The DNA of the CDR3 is TGTGCCAGCAGTGACTCGGGGATTGAAGGGGAACCCTACGAGCAGTACTTC.